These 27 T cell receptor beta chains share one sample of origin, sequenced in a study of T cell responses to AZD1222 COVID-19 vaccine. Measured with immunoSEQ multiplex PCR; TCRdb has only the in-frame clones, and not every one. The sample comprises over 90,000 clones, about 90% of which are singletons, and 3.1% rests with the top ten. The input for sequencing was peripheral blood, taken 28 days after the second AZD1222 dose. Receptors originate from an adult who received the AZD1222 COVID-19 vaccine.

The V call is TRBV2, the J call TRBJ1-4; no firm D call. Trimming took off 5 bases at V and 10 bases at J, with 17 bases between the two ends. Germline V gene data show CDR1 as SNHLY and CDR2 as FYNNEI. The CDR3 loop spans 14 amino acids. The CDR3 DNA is TGTGCCAGCAGTATGGATGGTCCGTTGGGAAAACTGTTTTTT. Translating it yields CASSMDGPLGKLFF. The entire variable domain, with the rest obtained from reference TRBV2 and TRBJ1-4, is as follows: EPEVTQTPSHQVTQMGQEVILRCVPISNHLYFYWYRQILGQKVEFLVSFYNNEISEKSEIFDDQFSVERPDGSNFTLKIRSTKLEDSAMYFCASSMDGPLGKLFFGSGTQLSVL.

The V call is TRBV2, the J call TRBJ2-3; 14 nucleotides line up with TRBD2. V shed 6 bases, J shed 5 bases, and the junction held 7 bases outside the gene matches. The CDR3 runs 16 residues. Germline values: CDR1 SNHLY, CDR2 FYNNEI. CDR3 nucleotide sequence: TGTGCCAGCAGCCGGACTAGCGGGGGGTTTGGAGATACGCAGTATTTT. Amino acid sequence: CASSRTSGGFGDTQYF.

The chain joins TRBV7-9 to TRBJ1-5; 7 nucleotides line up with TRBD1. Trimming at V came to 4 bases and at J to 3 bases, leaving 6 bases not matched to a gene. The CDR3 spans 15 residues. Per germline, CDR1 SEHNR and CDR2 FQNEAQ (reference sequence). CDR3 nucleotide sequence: TGTGCCAGCAGCTCCCAGACAGGGATCAATCAGCCCCAGCATTTT. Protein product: CASSSQTGINQPQHF.

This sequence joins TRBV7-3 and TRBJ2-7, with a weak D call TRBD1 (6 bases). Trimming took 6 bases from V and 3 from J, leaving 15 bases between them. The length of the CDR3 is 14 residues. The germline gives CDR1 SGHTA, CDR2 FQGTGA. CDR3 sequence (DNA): TGTGCCAGCAGGCCAACAGGGCTCAGCTACGAGCAGTACTTC. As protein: CASRPTGLSYEQYF.

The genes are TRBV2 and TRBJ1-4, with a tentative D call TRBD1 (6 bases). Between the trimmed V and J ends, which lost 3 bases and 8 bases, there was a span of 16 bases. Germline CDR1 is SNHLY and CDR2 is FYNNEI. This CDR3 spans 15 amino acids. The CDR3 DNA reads TGTGCCAGCAGTGATCCCGGCGCAAGGGGGGAAAAACTGTTTTTT. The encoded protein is CASSDPGARGEKLFF.

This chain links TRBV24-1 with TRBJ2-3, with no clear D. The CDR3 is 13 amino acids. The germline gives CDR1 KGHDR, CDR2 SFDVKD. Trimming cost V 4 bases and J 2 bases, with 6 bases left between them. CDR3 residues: CATSDHPTDTQYF. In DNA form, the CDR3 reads TGTGCCACCAGTGACCACCCCACAGATACGCAGTATTTT.

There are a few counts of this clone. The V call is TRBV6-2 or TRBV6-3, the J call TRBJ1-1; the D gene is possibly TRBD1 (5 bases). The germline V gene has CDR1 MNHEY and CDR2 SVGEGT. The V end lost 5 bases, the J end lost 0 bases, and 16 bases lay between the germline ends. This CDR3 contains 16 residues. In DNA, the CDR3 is TGTGCCAGCAGTCCAACAGGAGGGACCATGAACACTGAAGCTTTCTTT. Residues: CASSPTGGTMNTEAFF.

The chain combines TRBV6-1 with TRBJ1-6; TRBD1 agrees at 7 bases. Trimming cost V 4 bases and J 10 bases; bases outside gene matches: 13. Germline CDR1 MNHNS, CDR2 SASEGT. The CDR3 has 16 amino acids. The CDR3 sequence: CASSGTRQGLRSPLHF. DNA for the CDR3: TGTGCCAGCAGTGGGACGAGACAGGGCCTTAGGTCACCCCTCCACTTT.

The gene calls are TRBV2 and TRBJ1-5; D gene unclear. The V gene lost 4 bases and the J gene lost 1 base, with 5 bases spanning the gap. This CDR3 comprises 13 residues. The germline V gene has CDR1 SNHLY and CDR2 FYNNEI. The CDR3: CASSVRSNQPQHF. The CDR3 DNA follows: TGTGCCAGCAGTGTGAGGAGCAATCAGCCCCAGCATTTT.

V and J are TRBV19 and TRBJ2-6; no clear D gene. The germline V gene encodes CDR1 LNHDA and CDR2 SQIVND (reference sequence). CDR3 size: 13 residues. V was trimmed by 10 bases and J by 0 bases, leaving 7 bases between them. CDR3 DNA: TGTGCCACCTCGTACTCTGGGGCCAACGTCCTGACTTTC. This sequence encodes CATSYSGANVLTF.

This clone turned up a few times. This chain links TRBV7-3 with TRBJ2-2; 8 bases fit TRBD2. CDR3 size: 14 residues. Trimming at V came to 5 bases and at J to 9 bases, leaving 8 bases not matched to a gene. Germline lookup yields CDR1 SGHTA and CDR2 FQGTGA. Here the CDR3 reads CASSPGLGGRELFF. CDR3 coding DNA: TGTGCCAGCAGCCCGGGACTAGGTGGGCGGGAGCTGTTTTTT. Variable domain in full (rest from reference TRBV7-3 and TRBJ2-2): GAGVSQTPSNKVTEKGKYVELRCDPISGHTALYWYRQSLGQGPEFLIYFQGTGAADDSGLPNDRFFAVRPEGSVSTLKIQRTERGDSAVYLCASSPGLGGRELFFGEGSRLTVL.

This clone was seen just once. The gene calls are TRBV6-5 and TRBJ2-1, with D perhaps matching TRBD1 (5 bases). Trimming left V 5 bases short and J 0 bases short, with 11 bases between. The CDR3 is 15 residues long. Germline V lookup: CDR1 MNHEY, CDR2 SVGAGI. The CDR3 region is CASSPRQSSYNEQFF. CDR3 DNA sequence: TGTGCCAGCAGTCCTCGACAGAGCTCCTACAATGAGCAGTTCTTC.

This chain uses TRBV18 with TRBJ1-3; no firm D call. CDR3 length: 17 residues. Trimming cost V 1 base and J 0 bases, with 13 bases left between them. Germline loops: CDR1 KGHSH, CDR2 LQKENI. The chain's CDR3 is CASSPQRETDSGNTIYF. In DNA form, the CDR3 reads TGTGCCAGCTCACCACAACGAGAAACCGACTCTGGAAACACCATATATTTT.

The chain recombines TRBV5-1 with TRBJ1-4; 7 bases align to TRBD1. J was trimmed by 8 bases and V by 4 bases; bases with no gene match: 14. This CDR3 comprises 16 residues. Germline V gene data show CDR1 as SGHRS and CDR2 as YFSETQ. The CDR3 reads CASSAGQVAGGEKLFF. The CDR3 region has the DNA TGCGCCAGCAGCGCCGGACAGGTCGCTGGAGGGGAAAAACTGTTTTTT.

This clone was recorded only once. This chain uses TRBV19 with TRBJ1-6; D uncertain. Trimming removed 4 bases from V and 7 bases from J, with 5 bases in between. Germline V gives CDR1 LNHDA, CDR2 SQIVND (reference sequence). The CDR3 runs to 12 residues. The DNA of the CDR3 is TGTGCCAGTAGTAAGGGAAATTCACCCCTCCACTTT. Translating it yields CASSKGNSPLHF.

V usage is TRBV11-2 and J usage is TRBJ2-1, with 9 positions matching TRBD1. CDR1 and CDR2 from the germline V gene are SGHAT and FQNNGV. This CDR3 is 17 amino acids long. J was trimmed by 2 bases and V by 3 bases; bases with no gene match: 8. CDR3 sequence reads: CASSLVGGQGPYNEQFF. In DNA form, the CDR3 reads TGTGCCAGCAGCTTGGTCGGGGGACAGGGCCCCTACAATGAGCAGTTCTTC. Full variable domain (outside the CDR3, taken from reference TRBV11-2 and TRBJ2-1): EAGVAQSPRYKIIEKRQSVAFWCNPISGHATLYWYQQILGQGPKLLIQFQNNGVVDDSQLPKDRFSAERLKGVDSTLKIQPAKLEDSAVYLCASSLVGGQGPYNEQFFGPGTRLTVL.

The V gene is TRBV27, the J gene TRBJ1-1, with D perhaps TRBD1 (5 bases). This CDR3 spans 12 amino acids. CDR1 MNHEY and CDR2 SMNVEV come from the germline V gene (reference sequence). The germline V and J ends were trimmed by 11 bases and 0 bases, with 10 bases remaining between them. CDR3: CAAGRLNTEAFF. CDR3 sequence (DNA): TGTGCCGCGGGACGGCTGAACACTGAAGCTTTCTTT.

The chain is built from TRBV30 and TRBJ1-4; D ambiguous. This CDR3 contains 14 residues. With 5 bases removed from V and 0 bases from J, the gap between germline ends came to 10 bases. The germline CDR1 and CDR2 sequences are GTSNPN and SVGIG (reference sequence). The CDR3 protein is CAWSGLSTNEKLFF. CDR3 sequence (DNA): TGTGCCTGGTCCGGCCTCTCAACTAATGAAAAACTGTTTTTT.

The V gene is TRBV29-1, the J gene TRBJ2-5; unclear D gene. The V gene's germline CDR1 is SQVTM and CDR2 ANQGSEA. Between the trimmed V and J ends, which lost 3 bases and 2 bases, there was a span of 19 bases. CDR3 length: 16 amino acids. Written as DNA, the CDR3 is TGCAGCGTTGACGGAGAAGACAAGAAAAAGCAAGAGACCCAGTACTTC. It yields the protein CSVDGEDKKKQETQYF.

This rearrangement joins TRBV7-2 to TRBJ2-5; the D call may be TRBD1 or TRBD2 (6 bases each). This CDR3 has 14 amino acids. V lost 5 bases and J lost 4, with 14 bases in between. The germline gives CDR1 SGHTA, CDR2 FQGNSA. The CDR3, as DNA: TGTGCCAGCAGCCCCGGGGGCGCGGGAGAGACCCAGTACTTC. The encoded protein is CASSPGGAGETQYF.

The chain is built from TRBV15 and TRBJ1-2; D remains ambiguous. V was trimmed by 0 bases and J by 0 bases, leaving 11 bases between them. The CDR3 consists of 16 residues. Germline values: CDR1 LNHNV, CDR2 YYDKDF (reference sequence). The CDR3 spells CATSRDLAGSNYGYTF. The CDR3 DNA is TGTGCCACCAGCAGAGATTTAGCAGGCTCTAACTATGGCTACACCTTC. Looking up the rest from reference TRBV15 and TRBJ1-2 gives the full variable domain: DAMVIQNPRYQVTQFGKPVTLSCSQTLNHNVMYWYQQKSSQAPKLLFHYYDKDFNNEADTPDNFQSRRPNTSFCFLDIRSPGLGDTAMYLCATSRDLAGSNYGYTFGSGTRLTVV.

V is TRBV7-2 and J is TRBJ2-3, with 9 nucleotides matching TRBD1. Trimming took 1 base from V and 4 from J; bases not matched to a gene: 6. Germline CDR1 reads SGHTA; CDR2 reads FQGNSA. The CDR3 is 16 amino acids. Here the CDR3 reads CASSLGGTGSSDTQYF. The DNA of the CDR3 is TGTGCCAGCAGCTTAGGCGGGACAGGGAGTTCAGATACGCAGTATTTT.

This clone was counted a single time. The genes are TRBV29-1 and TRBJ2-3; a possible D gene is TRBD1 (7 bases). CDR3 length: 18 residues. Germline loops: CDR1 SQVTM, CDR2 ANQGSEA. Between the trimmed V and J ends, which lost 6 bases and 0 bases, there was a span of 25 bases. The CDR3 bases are TGCAGCGTCCTTCACACCCCCCTGACAGGGAGGAGCACAGATACGCAGTATTTT. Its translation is CSVLHTPLTGRSTDTQYF.

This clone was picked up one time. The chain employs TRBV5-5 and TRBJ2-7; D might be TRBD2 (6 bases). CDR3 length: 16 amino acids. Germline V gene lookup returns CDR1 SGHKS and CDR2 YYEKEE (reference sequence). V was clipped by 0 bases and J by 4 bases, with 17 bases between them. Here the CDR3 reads CASSLEEARGAYEQYF. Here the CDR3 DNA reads TGTGCCAGCAGCTTGGAGGAGGCCCGCGGGGCTTACGAGCAGTACTTC.

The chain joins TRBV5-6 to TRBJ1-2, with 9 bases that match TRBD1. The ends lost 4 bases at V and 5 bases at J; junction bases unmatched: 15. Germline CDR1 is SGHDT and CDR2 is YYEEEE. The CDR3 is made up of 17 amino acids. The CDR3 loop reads CASSLGQGTWAGYGYTF. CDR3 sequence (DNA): TGTGCCAGCAGCCTGGGACAGGGTACGTGGGCTGGATATGGCTACACCTTC. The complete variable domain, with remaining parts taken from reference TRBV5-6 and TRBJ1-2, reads DAGVTQSPTHLIKTRGQQVTLRCSPKSGHDTVSWYQQALGQGPQFIFQYYEEEERQRGNFPDRFSGHQFPNYSSELNVNALLLGDSALYLCASSLGQGTWAGYGYTFGSGTRLTVV.

The CDR3 here is CASAREDQPQHF. Written as DNA, the CDR3 is TGTGCCAGCGCCAGGGAAGATCAGCCCCAGCATTTT. The J gene is TRBJ1-5, the V gene TRBV7-9; D perhaps matches TRBD1 (5 bases). CDR3 size: 12 residues. Trimming took off 8 bases at V and 5 bases at J, with 10 bases between the two ends. CDR1 and CDR2 from the germline V gene are SEHNR and FQNEAQ (reference sequence).

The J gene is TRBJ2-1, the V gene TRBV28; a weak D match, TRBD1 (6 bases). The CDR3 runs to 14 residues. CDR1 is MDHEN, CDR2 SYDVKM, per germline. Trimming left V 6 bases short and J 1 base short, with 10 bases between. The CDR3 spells CASSRTASYNEQFF. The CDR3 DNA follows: TGTGCCAGCAGCCGGACAGCATCCTACAATGAGCAGTTCTTC.